A selection of T cell receptor beta chains follows, all from one sample in a study of blood T cells in healthy people across ages. TCRdb re-called the 5' RACE reads with MiXCR, one entry per CDR3 protein. The sample shows approximately 800,000 distinct CDR3 sequences, more than 35% of them seen only once. Sequenced input: blood. The receptors derive from an older man in good health. CDR3s include the opening cysteine and the closing phenylalanine or tryptophan. A D gene is named only where the DNA matches it firmly.

len	v_gene	d_gene	j_gene	CDR3aa
12	TRBV11-2	.	TRBJ2-1	CASSPTGTPKFF
16	TRBV12-3/TRBV12-4	.	TRBJ2-7	CASNFRGGGYYNEQYF
13	TRBV6-1	.	TRBJ2-7	CASSELSTRVQYF
13	TRBV29-1	.	TRBJ2-7	CSVRGANSYEQYF
16	TRBV20-1	TRBD1	TRBJ1-5	CSARNADRSSNQPQHF
16	TRBV2	TRBD1	TRBJ1-5	CASIFDRGGGNQPQHF
15	TRBV7-2	.	TRBJ1-1	CASSPGLALGTEAFF
14	TRBV21-1	.	TRBJ1-1	CASPDRYLNTEAFF
18	TRBV20-1	TRBD2	TRBJ2-1	CSARVPRAGAGTYKEQFF
15	TRBV7-2	.	TRBJ2-7	CASSPPGPNSREQYF
16	TRBV12-3/TRBV12-4	.	TRBJ2-1	CASSFLLDTLYNEQFF
17	TRBV5-6	TRBD2	TRBJ2-1	CASSAYLLAGEGNEQFF
15	TRBV7-2	.	TRBJ2-3	CASSLRLANTDTQYF
15	TRBV5-1	.	TRBJ2-2	CASSFEQMNTGELFF
16	TRBV20-1	TRBD2	TRBJ2-2	CSARLSGRDGTGELFF
15	TRBV7-3	.	TRBJ2-1	CASSLTAQSYNEQFF
13	TRBV4-1	.	TRBJ2-3	CASSQDLTLAQYF
14	TRBV20-1	TRBD2	TRBJ2-1	CSAPGTSGRDEQFF
17	TRBV29-1	TRBD2	TRBJ2-1	CSVGLVAGAREYNEQFF
16	TRBV3-1	TRBD2	TRBJ2-1	CASSQEGGSGSNEQFF
15	TRBV3-1	.	TRBJ2-4	CASSQDIGLENIQYF
16	TRBV7-2	TRBD2	TRBJ2-1	CASSRTSGGSYNEQFF
13	TRBV28	.	TRBJ1-2	CAGEVARPYGYTF
13	TRBV9	.	.	CASSVGPAGEQYF
16	TRBV20-1	.	TRBJ1-2	CSARIRPEQGLRGYTF
15	TRBV4-3	.	TRBJ2-7	CASSQGNALSYEQYF
14	TRBV7-2	.	TRBJ1-1	CASSLISLNAEAFF
15	TRBV20-1	TRBD1	.	CSASGLGQGMGEQYF
14	TRBV13	TRBD1	TRBJ1-2	CASSFPGTGRGYTF
14	TRBV27	.	TRBJ2-5	CASRPGGWQETQYF
13	TRBV6-2/TRBV6-3	.	.	CASSSGGRYEQYF
14	TRBV29-1	TRBD2	TRBJ2-1	CSVPTSGSMDEQFF
14	TRBV12-3/TRBV12-4	.	TRBJ2-3	CASGPRGRLDTQYF
15	TRBV10-3	.	TRBJ2-7	CAISDISARAYEQYF
15	TRBV20-1	.	TRBJ2-5	CSAIPFGTYQETQYF
14	TRBV10-3	TRBD2	TRBJ2-5	CATTLAGDQETQYF